The 27 T cell receptor beta chains below all came from one sample that was sequenced in a study of blood T cells in healthy people across ages. Alongside a J-beta primer mix, a sample-barcoded 5' primer served in a second PCR lasting about 6 to 12 cycles. A single record per CDR3 protein comes from TCRdb applying MiXCR to the 5' RACE reads. The table includes 1,800,000 or so distinct CDR3 sequences, about two fifths detected once. The sequencing sample was made of blood. These receptors originate from a human donor in good health.

In this sample, this clonotype turned up a few times. This chain connects TRBV7-2 to TRBJ2-7; D may be TRBD2 (6 bases). CDR1 SGHTA and CDR2 FQGNSA come from the germline V gene. V was shortened by 1 base and J by 3 bases, with 10 bases between the two germline ends. There are 14 residues in the CDR3. CDR3 in DNA: TGTGCCAGCAGCTTAGGGCTAGCGCGCTACGAGCAGTACTTC. Translating it yields CASSLGLARYEQYF. The full variable domain, its missing parts supplied by reference TRBV7-2 and TRBJ2-7, is GAGVSQSPSNKVTEKGKDVELRCDPISGHTALYWYRQSLGQGLEFLIYFQGNSAPDKSGLPSDRFSAERTGGSVSTLTIQRTQQEDSAVYLCASSLGLARYEQYFGPGTRLTVT.

This chain connects TRBV9 to TRBJ2-1, with TRBD2 matching over 8 bases. The CDR3 spans 15 residues. Germline V CDR1 and CDR2: SGDLS, YYNGEE. The J segment lost 10 bases and the V segment lost 0 bases, leaving 9 bases of the junction unmatched. The CDR3 DNA reads as TGTGCCAGCAGCGTAGCCGGGACTAGTGCCTACGAGCAGTTCTTC. It translates to CASSVAGTSAYEQFF.

The chain uses TRBV28 and TRBJ1-5; TRBD1 aligns across 7 bases. The germline CDR1 and CDR2 sequences are MDHEN and SYDVKM. The CDR3 contains 15 residues. V shed 5 bases and J 5 bases; nucleotides not matched to a gene: 9. CDR3 sequence: CASSVRAQGDQPQHF. DNA of the CDR3: TGTGCCAGCAGTGTCCGGGCCCAGGGGGATCAGCCCCAGCATTTT.

This clonotype was seen repeatedly, ten times or more. The chain is built from TRBV29-1 and TRBJ1-2; 10 nucleotides line up with TRBD1. Germline V gives CDR1 SQVTM, CDR2 ANQGSEA. Losses at the gene ends were 2 bases for V and 8 bases for J; bases not matched to a gene: 5. The CDR3 consists of 13 residues. The CDR3 DNA reads TGCAGCGTTGAAATAGGGGACAGGGGAGGCTACACCTTC. Its translation: CSVEIGDRGGYTF. Together with reference TRBV29-1 and TRBJ1-2, the CDR3 gives the full variable domain: SAVISQKPSRDICQRGTSLTIQCQVDSQVTMMFWYRQQPGQSLTLIATANQGSEATYESGFVIDKFPISRPNLTFSTLTVSNMSPEDSSIYLCSVEIGDRGGYTFGSGTRLTVV.

In its sample, this clonotype was seen a few times. The chain combines TRBV15 with TRBJ2-7; possibly TRBD2 for D (7 bases). CDR1 and CDR2 from the germline V gene are LNHNV and YYDKDF (reference sequence). The CDR3 sequence is 17 residues long. Trimming left V 4 bases short and J 2 bases short, with 21 bases between. The CDR3 spells CATSTEGVRGAPYEQYF. For the CDR3, the DNA is TGTGCCACCAGCACAGAGGGTGTCCGGGGGGCTCCCTACGAGCAGTACTTC. The variable domain in full, completed from reference TRBV15 and TRBJ2-7, reads DAMVIQNPRYQVTQFGKPVTLSCSQTLNHNVMYWYQQKSSQAPKLLFHYYDKDFNNEADTPDNFQSRRPNTSFCFLDIRSPGLGDTAMYLCATSTEGVRGAPYEQYFGPGTRLTVT.

V usage is TRBV5-1 and J usage is TRBJ2-3; TRBD2 might be the D (6 bases). V dropped 4 bases and J dropped 1 base, with 16 bases sitting between them. This CDR3 has 16 amino acids. Germline assignment: CDR1 SGHRS and CDR2 YFSETQ. CDR3: CASSARGGVGTDTQYF. CDR3 sequence (DNA): TGCGCCAGCAGCGCACGGGGCGGGGTAGGCACAGATACGCAGTATTTT. The variable domain in full, completed from reference TRBV5-1 and TRBJ2-3, reads KAGVTQTPRYLIKTRGQQVTLSCSPISGHRSVSWYQQTPGQGLQFLFEYFSETQRNKGNFPGRFSGRQFSNSRSEMNVSTLELGDSALYLCASSARGGVGTDTQYFGPGTRLTVL.

V usage is TRBV7-9 and J usage is TRBJ1-2; D uncertain. Trimming removed 5 bases from V and 4 bases from J, with 17 bases in between. Looked up from germline, CDR1 is SEHNR and CDR2 is FQNEAQ (reference sequence). This CDR3 region has 15 residues. CDR3 DNA sequence: TGTGCCAGCAGCCAAGACATGCTTGGAGTCTATGGCTACACCTTC. Translated, it gives CASSQDMLGVYGYTF.

In its sample, this clonotype was seen a few times. The chain combines TRBV24-1 with TRBJ2-1; the match to TRBD1 covers 7 bases. CDR3 size: 17 residues. The germline V gene encodes CDR1 KGHDR and CDR2 SFDVKD. V trimming: 3 bases; J trimming: 0 bases; junction bases outside the gene matches: 7. This CDR3 is CATSDPGGKGSYNEQFF. The CDR3 bases are TGTGCCACCAGTGATCCAGGGGGTAAGGGCTCCTACAATGAGCAGTTCTTC.

This clonotype has a single count. The rearrangement links TRBV21-1 to TRBJ1-2; the D segment call TRBD1 is taken from the table without a DNA check. TRBV21-1 is a known pseudogene. The CDR3 runs to 17 residues. CDR3 coding DNA: TGTGCCAGCAGCAAAGATAGGGCGCCGGCCCCTAACTATGGCTACACCTTC. Amino acid sequence: CASSKDRAPAPNYGYTF.

This clonotype appeared a few times. J is TRBJ2-3 and V is TRBV6-2 or TRBV6-3; the D call may be TRBD1 or TRBD2 (5 bases each). This CDR3 has 14 residues. V was clipped by 5 bases and J by 4 bases, with 13 bases between them. Looked up from germline, CDR1 is MNHEY and CDR2 is SVGEGT. The CDR3 reads CASSRFLGADTQYF. CDR3 DNA: TGTGCCAGCAGTCGCTTCCTGGGGGCAGATACGCAGTATTTT.

This clonotype came up many times. This chain links TRBV28 with TRBJ2-3; TRBD1 matches at 7 bases. This CDR3 comprises 11 residues. After removal of 5 bases from V and 9 bases from J, the junction contained 2 bases not matched to a gene. Per germline, CDR1 MDHEN and CDR2 SYDVKM. The CDR3 loop is CASSEGQTQYF. The CDR3 region has the DNA TGTGCCAGCAGTGAGGGACAGACGCAGTATTTT.

There are many counts of this clonotype. The chain employs TRBV4-3 and TRBJ2-6; D call uncertain. V was shortened by 0 bases and J by 0 bases, with 9 bases between the two germline ends. The CDR3 extends over 17 amino acids. Germline V CDR1 and CDR2: LGHNA, YSLEER. The CDR3 loop is CASSQDHRYSGANVLTF. In DNA, the CDR3 is TGCGCCAGCAGCCAAGATCACAGATACTCTGGGGCCAACGTCCTGACTTTC.

This clonotype turned up a few times. The rearrangement links TRBV9 to TRBJ2-3; D gene uncertain. V was pared by 0 bases and J by 4 bases, with 6 bases between. Germline loops: CDR1 SGDLS, CDR2 YYNGEE. This CDR3 has 13 residues. CDR3 DNA sequence: TGTGCCAGCAGCGTAGCACTCTCAGATACGCAGTATTTT. This translates into CASSVALSDTQYF.

This clonotype appeared many times. This chain joins TRBV7-9 and TRBJ2-7; TRBD1 might be the D (6 bases). Trimming took off 3 bases at V and 2 bases at J, with 11 bases between the two ends. The CDR3 length is 14 residues. CDR1 is SEHNR and CDR2 is FQNEAQ in the germline V gene (reference sequence). The CDR3 nucleotides are TGTGCCAGCAGCTTTCCGGGACAACCCTACGAGCAGTACTTC. This translates into CASSFPGQPYEQYF.

This clonotype was observed a handful of times. The chain carries TRBV7-9 and TRBJ1-2; D remains ambiguous. This CDR3 contains 15 residues. The V gene's germline CDR1 is SEHNR and CDR2 FQNEAQ (reference sequence). Trimming removed 1 base at V and 4 bases at J, with 13 bases between. CDR3 sequence: CASSLEGRSFYGYTF. The CDR3 nucleotides read TGTGCCAGCAGCTTAGAAGGCAGGTCCTTCTATGGCTACACCTTC. The variable domain in full, with the rest retrieved from reference TRBV7-9 and TRBJ1-2, is DTGVSQNPRHKITKRGQNVTFRCDPISEHNRLYWYRQTLGQGPEFLTYFQNEAQLEKSRLLSDRFSAERPKGSFSTLEIQRTEQGDSAMYLCASSLEGRSFYGYTFGSGTRLTVV.

The chain carries TRBV14 and TRBJ1-2; D ambiguous. CDR3 length: 13 residues. Germline V gene sequence: CDR1 SGHDN, CDR2 FVKESK. Trimming cost V 4 bases and J 6 bases, with 12 bases left between them. CDR3 nucleotides: TGTGCCAGCAGCCGCCTAGGGCTGGATGGCTACACCTTC. Its translation is CASSRLGLDGYTF.

The chain combines TRBV10-3 with TRBJ2-1; no definite D call. The better agreement between TRBJ2-7 and the DNA end casts doubt on the J call. Germline CDR1 is ENHRY and CDR2 is SYGVKD. The CDR3 is 14 amino acids. CDR3 nucleotide sequence: TGTGCCATCAGTGAGGCGGCAGGTCGGCTAGGGCAGTACTTC. Its protein is CAISEAAGRLGQYF.

The gene calls are TRBV7-2 and TRBJ2-5; weak D call: TRBD2 (6 bases). Gene TRBJ2-7 matches the end of the DNA better, so the J call may be wrong. The CDR3 sequence is 16 residues long. CDR1 and CDR2 from the germline V gene are SGHTA and FQGNSA. As DNA, the CDR3 is TGTGCCAGCAGCTTAGGCGGGACCTTTAGCTCCTACGAGCAGTACTTC. It is translated as CASSLGGTFSSYEQYF.

The chain carries TRBV10-3 and TRBJ2-5; D is ambiguous. The J call may be in error: the DNA end matches TRBJ2-7 better. Per germline, CDR1 ENHRY and CDR2 SYGVKD. CDR3 size: 11 residues. The CDR3 reads CAISESDEQYF. In DNA, the CDR3 is TGTGCCATCAGTGAATCTGACGAGCAGTACTTC.

V usage is TRBV27 and J usage is TRBJ2-1, with TRBD2 identical over 7 bases. Trimming removed 5 bases from V and 11 bases from J; junction bases left unmatched: 9. The germline V gene has CDR1 MNHEY and CDR2 SMNVEV (reference sequence). The CDR3 has 13 amino acids. This CDR3 reads CASSTNPGGKQFF. The CDR3 coding sequence is TGTGCCAGCAGTACGAACCCCGGGGGGAAGCAGTTCTTC.

DNA of the CDR3: TGTGCCAGCAGCGCCGGTGGGGGGGGGAATAGCAATCAGCCCCAGCATTTT. Its protein is CASSAGGGGNSNQPQHF. The rearrangement links TRBV7-2 to TRBJ1-5, with D possibly TRBD1 on 5 matching bases. Trimming removed 5 bases at V and 0 bases at J, with 17 bases between. The length of the CDR3 is 17 residues. Germline CDR1 and CDR2: SGHTA and FQGNSA.

This sequence joins TRBV10-2 and TRBJ2-1; D may correspond to TRBD1 or TRBD2 (5 bases each). Germline CDR1 WSHSY, CDR2 SAAADI. The V and J ends lost 3 bases and 10 bases respectively, with 19 bases between them. The CDR3 covers 15 residues. The CDR3 sequence is CASSDRAGQGGEQFF. CDR3 nucleotides: TGCGCCAGCAGTGATAGGGCAGGGCAGGGCGGGGAGCAGTTCTTC.

Concerning this clonotype: An end of the junction differs from the germline gene, which may be a read error. The V and J genes are TRBV7-2 and TRBJ2-1; D gene unclear. The CDR3 sequence is 13 residues long. Germline V gene lookup returns CDR1 SGHTA and CDR2 FQGNSA. The CDR3 reads CASSSLLGDEQCF. The CDR3 DNA is TGTGCCAGCAGCTCTCTACTGGGCGATGAGCAGTGCTTC.

In this sample, this clonotype turned up a few times. The chain carries TRBV5-1 and TRBJ2-5, with D possibly TRBD2 on 5 matching bases. The germline V gene has CDR1 SGHRS and CDR2 YFSETQ. The V end lost 4 bases, the J end lost 4 bases, and 17 bases lay between the germline ends. The CDR3 spans 15 residues. In DNA, the CDR3 is TGCGCCAGCAGCACAGACGGGGATTCCTTAGAGACCCAGTACTTC. Protein: CASSTDGDSLETQYF.

V gene TRBV29-1 combines with J gene TRBJ1-2; TRBD1 aligns across 7 bases. In germline, CDR1 is SQVTM, CDR2 ANQGSEA. The CDR3 totals 12 residues. The V gene end was trimmed by 6 bases and the J gene end by 3 bases; junction bases not matched to a gene: 4. The DNA for the CDR3 is TGCAGCGTCCCCAGGGGGTACTATGGCTACACCTTC. As protein: CSVPRGYYGYTF.

The rearrangement links TRBV29-1 to TRBJ2-4; tentatively, D is TRBD1 or TRBD2 (5 bases each). The end of the DNA fits TRBJ2-7 better, so the J call may be wrong. The CDR3 spans 17 residues. The germline gives CDR1 SQVTM, CDR2 ANQGSEA. CDR3 sequence reads: CSATGTPLLLGVYEQYF. DNA for the CDR3: TGCAGCGCCACCGGGACCCCCCTACTACTTGGAGTATACGAGCAGTACTTC.

This clonotype was seen more than once but under ten times. The gene calls are TRBV11-2 and TRBJ2-5; possible D gene TRBD2, 7 bases. Trimming removed 6 bases from V and 5 bases from J, with 22 bases in between. The CDR3 extends over 16 amino acids. Germline CDR1 is SGHAT and CDR2 is FQNNGV. This CDR3 is CASRRGRGGWEETQYF. CDR3 sequence (DNA): TGTGCCAGCAGAAGAGGTCGCGGGGGCTGGGAGGAGACCCAGTACTTC.